This TCR beta chain was found in a study of shared clonotypes between healthy human individuals. Worth noting for this clone: Its antigen remains unidentified.

Assay: immunoSEQ multiplex PCR; the TCRdb copy retains only in-frame clones and omits some. The data contain over a million clones, about 96% of them seen just once; the ten biggest clones take up 1% to 1.5%. The germline V gene has CDR1 SGHDT and CDR2 YYEEEE. The ends lost 2 bases at V and 12 bases at J; junction bases unmatched: 11. The CDR3 runs to 16 residues. Study-level findings and limits: Sampling used blood alone; tissue repertoires probably differ. The represented genetic and exposure-history diversity was limited by the small number of donors.

This sequence joins TRBV5-6 and TRBJ2-1; 13 positions match TRBD2. Sequencing input: naive CD4+ T cells sorted from blood. Described subset: CD45RA+ positively selected. This TCR came from a man younger than 45 in good health. CDR3: CASSFITSGRARGQFF. The CDR3 nucleotides are TGTGCCAGCAGCTTCATAACTAGCGGGAGGGCCCGCGGGCAGTTCTTC.